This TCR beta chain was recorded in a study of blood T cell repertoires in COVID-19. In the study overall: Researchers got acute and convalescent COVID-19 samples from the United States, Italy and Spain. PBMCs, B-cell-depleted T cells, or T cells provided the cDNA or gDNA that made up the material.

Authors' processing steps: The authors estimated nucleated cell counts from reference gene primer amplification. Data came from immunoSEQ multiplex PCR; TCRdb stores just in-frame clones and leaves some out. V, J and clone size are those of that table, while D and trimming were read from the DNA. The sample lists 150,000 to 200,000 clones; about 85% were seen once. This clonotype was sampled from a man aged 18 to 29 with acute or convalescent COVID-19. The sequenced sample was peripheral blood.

CDR3 sequence reads: CAWSTQGAGNTIYF. CDR3 DNA sequence: TGTGCCTGGAGTACACAGGGGGCCGGAAACACCATATATTTT. The V call is TRBV30, the J call TRBJ1-3, with 9 bases aligning to TRBD1. The CDR3 is 14 residues long. In germline, CDR1 is GTSNPN, CDR2 SVGIG (reference sequence). J was trimmed by 4 bases and V by 2 bases; bases with no gene match: 3.